Shown below are 15 T cell receptor beta chains from a single sample sequenced in a study of radiotherapy plus CTLA-4 blockade in lung cancer. Only in-frame clones appear in the TCRdb table, and some are missing; sequencing was by immunoSEQ multiplex PCR. The table shows 110,000 or so clones, with around 75% occurring only once. Here the sequenced sample was peripheral blood, taken from a patient treated with radiotherapy plus ipilimumab. These receptors all come from a human donor with non-small cell lung cancer who had a partial response to radiotherapy plus ipilimumab.

This clone was seen a handful of times. This chain joins TRBV7-2 and TRBJ1-2; D is undetermined. Germline V lookup: CDR1 SGHTA, CDR2 FQGNSA. The CDR3 consists of 13 residues. V lost 5 bases and J lost 7, with 14 bases in between. The CDR3 region has the DNA TGTGCCAGCAGCCCCGACGGGGTGGGTGGCTACACCTTC. Residues: CASSPDGVGGYTF.

This rearrangement joins TRBV18 to TRBJ2-2, with D unresolved. Germline V gene sequence: CDR1 KGHSH, CDR2 LQKENI. The CDR3 length is 14 residues. Trimming took 6 bases from V and 0 from J, leaving 8 bases between them. The CDR3 bases are TGTGCCAGCTCGTGGCAGACGAACACCGGGGAGCTGTTTTTT. Residues: CASSWQTNTGELFF. The whole variable domain, remainder taken from reference TRBV18 and TRBJ2-2, is NAGVMQNPRHLVRRRGQEARLRCSPMKGHSHVYWYRQLPEEGLKFMVYLQKENIIDESGMPKERFSAEFPKEGPSILRIQQVVRGDSAAYFCASSWQTNTGELFFGEGSRLTVL.

V gene TRBV10-3 combines with J gene TRBJ2-2, with 7 nucleotides matching TRBD2. The CDR3 sequence is 13 residues long. The V and J ends lost 7 bases and 6 bases, in that order; junction bases with no gene match: 5. Germline V gene lookup returns CDR1 ENHRY and CDR2 SYGVKD. The CDR3 region is CAIKSGTAGELFF. The CDR3 bases are TGTGCCATCAAAAGCGGGACGGCCGGGGAGCTGTTTTTT.

This rearrangement joins TRBV25-1 to TRBJ2-3; 10 nucleotides match TRBD1. Germline CDR1 and CDR2: MGHDK and SYGVNS. J gave up 8 bases and V 6 bases, and 5 bases lay outside the gene matches. This CDR3 is built from 13 residues. The CDR3 region is CASRDRGAGTQYF. DNA of the CDR3: TGTGCCAGCAGGGACAGGGGGGCGGGTACGCAGTATTTT.

The chain uses TRBV9 and TRBJ1-2; a weak D match, TRBD1 (6 bases). Trimming removed 4 bases from V and 2 bases from J, with 15 bases in between. Germline-derived CDR1 and CDR2 are SGDLS and YYNGEE. This CDR3 has 15 residues. The CDR3 here is CASSPRVTGNYGYTF. CDR3 in DNA: TGTGCCAGCAGCCCCCGGGTCACAGGGAACTATGGCTACACCTTC.

The J gene is TRBJ1-2, the V gene TRBV5-6; D is uncertain. V was pared by 0 bases and J by 4 bases, with 10 bases between. The CDR3 covers 14 residues. Germline assignment: CDR1 SGHDT and CDR2 YYEEEE. The CDR3 sequence is CASSLDRRTYGYTF. The CDR3 region has the DNA TGTGCCAGCAGCTTGGACAGACGAACCTATGGCTACACCTTC.

The chain employs TRBV10-3 and TRBJ1-2; weak D call: TRBD1 (6 bases). The CDR3 totals 12 residues. V dropped 7 bases and J dropped 6 bases, with 12 bases sitting between them. Germline assignment: CDR1 ENHRY and CDR2 SYGVKD. The CDR3 DNA reads as TGTGCCATCACCGGGACAACAAATGGCTACACCTTC. Translating it yields CAITGTTNGYTF.

The J gene is TRBJ2-7, the V gene TRBV5-3, with D perhaps TRBD2 (6 bases). TRBV5-3 has ORF status, its function being uncertain. V dropped 4 bases and J dropped 5 bases, with 16 bases sitting between them. This CDR3 spans 14 amino acids. The CDR3 DNA reads TGTGCCAGAAGCAGATCGGGAGTCCGGGACGAGCAGTACTTC. This codes for CARSRSGVRDEQYF.

The CDR3 nucleotides are TGCGCCAGCAGCTTATCACTAGCGGGGCCAAGGGAGCAGTACTTC. It encodes CASSLSLAGPREQYF. The chain combines TRBV5-1 with TRBJ2-7, with 10 bases lining up with TRBD2. V dropped 2 bases and J dropped 7; count of bases not matched to a gene: 9. The CDR3 is 15 amino acids. CDR1 is SGHRS and CDR2 is YFSETQ in the germline V gene.

This chain connects TRBV28 to TRBJ2-5, with D unresolved. Trimming cost V 9 bases and J 5 bases, with 13 bases left between them. This CDR3 spans 12 amino acids. The germline V gene encodes CDR1 MDHEN and CDR2 SYDVKM. The CDR3 DNA reads as TGTGCCAGTCAAACGGGTAGGGAGACCCAGTACTTC. Protein: CASQTGRETQYF.

The genes are TRBV6-1 and TRBJ2-3, with a tentative D call TRBD1 (6 bases). The CDR3 is 14 residues long. Germline V gene lookup returns CDR1 MNHNS and CDR2 SASEGT. Trimming shortened V by 3 bases and J by 0 bases, and 7 bases separated the two germline ends. CDR3 sequence reads: CASSDRGSTDTQYF. DNA for the CDR3: TGTGCCAGCAGTGACAGGGGAAGCACAGATACGCAGTATTTT.

J is TRBJ2-5 and V is TRBV5-6, with a tentative D call TRBD2 (5 bases). V dropped 0 bases and J dropped 0 bases, with 9 bases sitting between them. The V gene's germline CDR1 is SGHDT and CDR2 YYEEEE. The CDR3 sequence is 15 residues long. In DNA form, the CDR3 reads TGTGCCAGCAGCTTGGTACTCGGGAACCAAGAGACCCAGTACTTC. As protein: CASSLVLGNQETQYF.

This chain joins TRBV30 and TRBJ1-4; D call uncertain. Per germline, CDR1 GTSNPN and CDR2 SVGIG (reference sequence). The CDR3 length is 14 residues. V lost 2 bases, J lost 5 bases, and 12 bases lay in between. CDR3 in amino acids: CAWSTGNLNEKLFF. CDR3 coding DNA: TGTGCCTGGAGTACGGGGAATCTAAATGAAAAACTGTTTTTT.

The chain couples TRBV7-6 to TRBJ1-2; 7 bases match TRBD1. CDR1 is SGHVS, CDR2 FNYEAQ, per germline. The CDR3 length is 14 residues. V trimming: 5 bases; J trimming: 3 bases; junction bases outside the gene matches: 6. CDR3 region: CASSPGGFDYGYTF. The CDR3, as DNA: TGTGCCAGCAGCCCAGGGGGTTTCGACTATGGCTACACCTTC.

This clone was recorded many times. This chain connects TRBV10-3 to TRBJ1-2, with TRBD1 identical over 7 bases. Germline V CDR1 and CDR2: ENHRY, SYGVKD. Germline trimming cut 0 bases from V and 4 bases from J; bases unmatched to any gene: 5. The CDR3 length is 15 residues. The CDR3 here is CAISESNRGLYGYTF. Written as DNA, the CDR3 is TGTGCCATCAGTGAGTCGAACAGGGGTCTCTATGGCTACACCTTC.